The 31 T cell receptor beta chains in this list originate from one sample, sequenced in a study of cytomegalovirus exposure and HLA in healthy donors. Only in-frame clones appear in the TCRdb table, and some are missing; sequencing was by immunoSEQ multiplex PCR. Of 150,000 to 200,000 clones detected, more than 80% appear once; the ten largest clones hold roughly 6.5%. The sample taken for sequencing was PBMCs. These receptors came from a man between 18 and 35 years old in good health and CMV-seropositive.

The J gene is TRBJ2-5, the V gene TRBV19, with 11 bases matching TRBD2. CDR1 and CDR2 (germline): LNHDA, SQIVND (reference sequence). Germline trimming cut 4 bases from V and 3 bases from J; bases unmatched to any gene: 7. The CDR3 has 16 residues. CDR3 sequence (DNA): TGTGCCAGTAGTACTCGGCAGACTAGCGGGAAAGAGACCCAGTACTTC. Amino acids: CASSTRQTSGKETQYF.

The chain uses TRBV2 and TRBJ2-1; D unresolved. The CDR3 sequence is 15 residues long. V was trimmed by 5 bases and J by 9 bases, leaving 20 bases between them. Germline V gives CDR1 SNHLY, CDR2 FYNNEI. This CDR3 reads CASSTRASGFGEQFF. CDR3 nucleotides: TGTGCCAGCAGTACGCGAGCATCAGGCTTCGGTGAGCAGTTCTTC.

CDR3 sequence reads: CASRMLAGRNEQFF. CDR3 nucleotides: TGTGCCAGTAGGATGCTAGCCGGGAGGAATGAGCAGTTCTTC. This chain joins TRBV19 and TRBJ2-1, with 7 positions matching TRBD2. This CDR3 region has 14 residues. Germline V gene sequence: CDR1 LNHDA, CDR2 SQIVND (reference sequence). The J segment lost 7 bases and the V segment lost 6 bases, leaving 9 bases of the junction unmatched.

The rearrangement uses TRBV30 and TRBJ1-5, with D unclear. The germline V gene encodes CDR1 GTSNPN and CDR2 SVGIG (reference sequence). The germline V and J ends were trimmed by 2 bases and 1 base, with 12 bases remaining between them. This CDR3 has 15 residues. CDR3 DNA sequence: TGTGCCTGGAGTAATGGAGGGCTCAGCAATCAGCCCCAGCATTTT. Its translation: CAWSNGGLSNQPQHF.

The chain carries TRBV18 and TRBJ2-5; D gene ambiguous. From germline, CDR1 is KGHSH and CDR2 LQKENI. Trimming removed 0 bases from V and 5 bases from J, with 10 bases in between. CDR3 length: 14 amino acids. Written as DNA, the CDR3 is TGTGCCAGCTCACCACCCGGCTTCAGGGAGACCCAGTACTTC. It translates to CASSPPGFRETQYF.

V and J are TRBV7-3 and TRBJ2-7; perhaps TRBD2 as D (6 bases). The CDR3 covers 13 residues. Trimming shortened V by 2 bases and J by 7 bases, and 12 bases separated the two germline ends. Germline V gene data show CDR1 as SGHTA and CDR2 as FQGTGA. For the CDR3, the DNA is TGTGCCAGCAGCTTATTGCCAGCGGGTGAGCAGTACTTC. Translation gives CASSLLPAGEQYF. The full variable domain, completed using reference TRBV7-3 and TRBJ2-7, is GAGVSQTPSNKVTEKGKYVELRCDPISGHTALYWYRQSLGQGPEFLIYFQGTGAADDSGLPNDRFFAVRPEGSVSTLKIQRTERGDSAVYLCASSLLPAGEQYFGPGTRLTVT.

The CDR3 sequence: CASSLRTSGNDEQFF. The CDR3 DNA reads TGCGCCAGCAGCTTGAGGACTAGCGGGAACGATGAGCAGTTCTTC. V is TRBV5-1 and J is TRBJ2-1, with 12 bases identical to TRBD2. The trim removed 1 base at V and 8 bases at J, leaving 4 bases unmatched. There are 15 residues in the CDR3. Germline-derived CDR1 and CDR2 are SGHRS and YFSETQ. Variable domain in full (rest from reference TRBV5-1 and TRBJ2-1): KAGVTQTPRYLIKTRGQQVTLSCSPISGHRSVSWYQQTPGQGLQFLFEYFSETQRNKGNFPGRFSGRQFSNSRSEMNVSTLELGDSALYLCASSLRTSGNDEQFFGPGTRLTVL.

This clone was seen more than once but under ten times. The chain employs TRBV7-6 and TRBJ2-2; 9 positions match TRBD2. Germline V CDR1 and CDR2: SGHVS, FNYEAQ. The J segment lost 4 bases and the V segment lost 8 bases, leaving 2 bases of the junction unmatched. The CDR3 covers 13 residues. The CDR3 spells CASPSGTTGELFF. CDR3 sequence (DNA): TGTGCCAGCCCTAGCGGGACCACCGGGGAGCTGTTTTTT.

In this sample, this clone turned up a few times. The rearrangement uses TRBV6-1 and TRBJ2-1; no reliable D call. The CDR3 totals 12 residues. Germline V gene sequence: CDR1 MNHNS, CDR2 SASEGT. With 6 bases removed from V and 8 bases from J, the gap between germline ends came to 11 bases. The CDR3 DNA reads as TGTGCCAGCAGGAGTACGGTCGATGAGCAGTTCTTC. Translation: CASRSTVDEQFF.

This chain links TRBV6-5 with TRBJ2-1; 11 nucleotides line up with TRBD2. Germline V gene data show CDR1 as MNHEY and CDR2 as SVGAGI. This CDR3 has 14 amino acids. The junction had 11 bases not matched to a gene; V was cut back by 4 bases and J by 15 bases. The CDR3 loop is CASSSLTSGNPPFF. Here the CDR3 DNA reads TGTGCCAGCAGTTCTTTGACTAGCGGGAACCCCCCGTTCTTC.

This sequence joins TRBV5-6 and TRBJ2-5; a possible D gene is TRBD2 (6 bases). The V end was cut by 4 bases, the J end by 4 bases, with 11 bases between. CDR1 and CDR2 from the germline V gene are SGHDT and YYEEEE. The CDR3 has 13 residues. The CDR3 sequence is CASSGEEAETQYF. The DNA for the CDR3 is TGTGCCAGCAGCGGGGAGGAAGCAGAGACCCAGTACTTC.

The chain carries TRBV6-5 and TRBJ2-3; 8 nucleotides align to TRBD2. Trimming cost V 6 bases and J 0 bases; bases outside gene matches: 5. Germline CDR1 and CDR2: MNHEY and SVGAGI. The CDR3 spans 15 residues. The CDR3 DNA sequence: TGTGCCAGCAGAGATAGCGGGATTAGCACAGATACGCAGTATTTT. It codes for CASRDSGISTDTQYF.

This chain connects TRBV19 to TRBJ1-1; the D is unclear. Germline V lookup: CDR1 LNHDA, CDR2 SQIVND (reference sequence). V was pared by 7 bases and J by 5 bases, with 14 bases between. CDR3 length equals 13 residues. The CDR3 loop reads CASKYGGETEAFF. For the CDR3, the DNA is TGTGCCAGTAAGTACGGTGGAGAAACTGAAGCTTTCTTT.

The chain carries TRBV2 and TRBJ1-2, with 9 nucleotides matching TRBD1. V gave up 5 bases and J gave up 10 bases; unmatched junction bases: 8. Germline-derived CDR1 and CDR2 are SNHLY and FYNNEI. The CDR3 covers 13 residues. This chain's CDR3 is CASSLGGQGFYTF. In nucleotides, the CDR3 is TGTGCCAGCAGTCTAGGGGGACAGGGCTTCTACACCTTC.

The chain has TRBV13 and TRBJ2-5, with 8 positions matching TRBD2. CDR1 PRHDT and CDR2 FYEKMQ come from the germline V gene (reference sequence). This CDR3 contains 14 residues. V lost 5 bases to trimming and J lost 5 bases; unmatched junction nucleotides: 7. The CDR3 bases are TGTGCCAGCAGCCCAACGGGAGGGTTGGAGACCCAGTACTTC. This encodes CASSPTGGLETQYF.

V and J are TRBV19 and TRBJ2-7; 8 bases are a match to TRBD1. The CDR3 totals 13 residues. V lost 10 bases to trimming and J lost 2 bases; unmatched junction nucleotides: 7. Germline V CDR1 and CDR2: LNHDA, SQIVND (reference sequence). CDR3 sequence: CATTQGAAYEQYF. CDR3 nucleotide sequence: TGTGCCACCACCCAGGGGGCAGCCTACGAGCAGTACTTC.

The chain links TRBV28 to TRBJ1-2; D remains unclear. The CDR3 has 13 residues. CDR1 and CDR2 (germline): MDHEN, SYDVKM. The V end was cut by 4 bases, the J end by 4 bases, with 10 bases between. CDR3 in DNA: TGTGCCAGCAGTTCAGGTCGTGGCTATGGCTACACCTTC. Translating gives CASSSGRGYGYTF.

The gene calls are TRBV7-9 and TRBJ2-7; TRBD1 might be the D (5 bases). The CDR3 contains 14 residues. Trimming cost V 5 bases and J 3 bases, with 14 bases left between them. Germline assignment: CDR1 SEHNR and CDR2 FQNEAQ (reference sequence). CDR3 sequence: CASSQQGVDYEQYF. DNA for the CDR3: TGTGCCAGCAGCCAGCAGGGTGTCGACTACGAGCAGTACTTC.

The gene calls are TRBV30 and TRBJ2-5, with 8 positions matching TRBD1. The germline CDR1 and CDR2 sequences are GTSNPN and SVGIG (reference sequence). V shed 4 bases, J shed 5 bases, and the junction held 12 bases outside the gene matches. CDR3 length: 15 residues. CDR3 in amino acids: CAWTPWAGGTETQYF. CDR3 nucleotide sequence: TGTGCCTGGACCCCTTGGGCAGGGGGCACGGAGACCCAGTACTTC.

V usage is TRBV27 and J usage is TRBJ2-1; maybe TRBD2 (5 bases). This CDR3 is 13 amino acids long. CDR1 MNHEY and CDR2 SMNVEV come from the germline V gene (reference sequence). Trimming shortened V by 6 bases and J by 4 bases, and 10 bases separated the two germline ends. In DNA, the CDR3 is TGTGCCAGCAGGGCGGGCCCTTACAATGAGCAGTTCTTC. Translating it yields CASRAGPYNEQFF.

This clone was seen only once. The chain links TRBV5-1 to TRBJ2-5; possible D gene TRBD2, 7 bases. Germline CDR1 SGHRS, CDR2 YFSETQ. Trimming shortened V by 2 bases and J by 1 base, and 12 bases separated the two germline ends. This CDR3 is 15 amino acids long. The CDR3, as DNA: TGCGCCAGCAGCTTCCAACGGGGGGCCCAAGAGACCCAGTACTTC. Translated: CASSFQRGAQETQYF.

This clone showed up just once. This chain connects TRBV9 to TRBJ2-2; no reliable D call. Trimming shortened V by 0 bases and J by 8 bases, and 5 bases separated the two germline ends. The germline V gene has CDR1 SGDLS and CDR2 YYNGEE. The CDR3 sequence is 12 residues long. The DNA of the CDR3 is TGTGCCAGCAGCGTAGGGCCGGGGGAGCTGTTTTTT. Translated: CASSVGPGELFF.

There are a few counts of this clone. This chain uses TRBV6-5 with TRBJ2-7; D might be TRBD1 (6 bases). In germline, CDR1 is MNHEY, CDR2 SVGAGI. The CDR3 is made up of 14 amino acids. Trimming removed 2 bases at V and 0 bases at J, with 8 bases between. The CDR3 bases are TGTGCCAGCAGTTACCGGGACAACTCCTACGAGCAGTACTTC. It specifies CASSYRDNSYEQYF.

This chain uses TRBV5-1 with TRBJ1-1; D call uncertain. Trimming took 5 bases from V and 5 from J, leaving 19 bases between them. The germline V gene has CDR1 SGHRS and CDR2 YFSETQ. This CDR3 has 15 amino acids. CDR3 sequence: CASSFLDITGTEAFF. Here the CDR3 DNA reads TGCGCCAGCAGTTTCCTTGACATTACGGGGACTGAAGCTTTCTTT.

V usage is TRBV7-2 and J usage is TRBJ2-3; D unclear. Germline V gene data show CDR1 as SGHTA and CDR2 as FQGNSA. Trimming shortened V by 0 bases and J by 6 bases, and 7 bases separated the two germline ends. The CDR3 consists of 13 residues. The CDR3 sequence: CASSLARPDTQYF. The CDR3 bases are TGTGCCAGCAGCTTAGCCCGTCCCGATACGCAGTATTTT.

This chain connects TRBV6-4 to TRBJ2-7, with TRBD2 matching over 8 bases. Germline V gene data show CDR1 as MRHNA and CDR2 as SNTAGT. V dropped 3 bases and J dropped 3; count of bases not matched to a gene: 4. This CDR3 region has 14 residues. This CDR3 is CASSELAGLYEQYF. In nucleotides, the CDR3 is TGTGCCAGCAGTGAGTTAGCGGGGCTCTACGAGCAGTACTTC.

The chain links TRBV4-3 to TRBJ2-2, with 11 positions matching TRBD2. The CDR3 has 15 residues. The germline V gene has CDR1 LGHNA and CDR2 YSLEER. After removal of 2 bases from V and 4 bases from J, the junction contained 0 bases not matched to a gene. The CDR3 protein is CASSQLAGGTGELFF. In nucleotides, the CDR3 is TGCGCCAGCAGCCAACTAGCGGGAGGCACCGGGGAGCTGTTTTTT.

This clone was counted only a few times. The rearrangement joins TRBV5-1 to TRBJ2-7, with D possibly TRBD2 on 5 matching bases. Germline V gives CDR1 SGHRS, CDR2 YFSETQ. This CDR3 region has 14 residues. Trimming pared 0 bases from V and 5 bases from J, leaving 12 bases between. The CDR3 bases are TGCGCCAGCAGCTTGGTAGGGAGTGGGGACGAGCAGTACTTC. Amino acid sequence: CASSLVGSGDEQYF.

The CDR3: CASSQDDPSAYERYEQYF. Here the CDR3 DNA reads TGCGCCAGCAGCCAAGATGACCCTAGCGCCTACGAAAGATACGAGCAGTACTTC. The chain links TRBV4-1 to TRBJ2-7, with D possibly being TRBD2 (6 bases). Germline CDR1 MGHRA, CDR2 YSYEKL. CDR3 size: 18 residues. Trimming removed 0 bases from V and 4 bases from J, with 22 bases in between.

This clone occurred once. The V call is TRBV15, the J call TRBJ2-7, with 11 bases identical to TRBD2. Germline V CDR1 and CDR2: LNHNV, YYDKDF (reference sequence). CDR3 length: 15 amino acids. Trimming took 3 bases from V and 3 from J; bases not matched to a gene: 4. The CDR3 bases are TGTGCCACCAGCAGTAATGGACTAGCGGGCTACGAGCAGTACTTC. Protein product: CATSSNGLAGYEQYF. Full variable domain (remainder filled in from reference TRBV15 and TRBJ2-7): DAMVIQNPRYQVTQFGKPVTLSCSQTLNHNVMYWYQQKSSQAPKLLFHYYDKDFNNEADTPDNFQSRRPNTSFCFLDIRSPGLGDTAMYLCATSSNGLAGYEQYFGPGTRLTVT.

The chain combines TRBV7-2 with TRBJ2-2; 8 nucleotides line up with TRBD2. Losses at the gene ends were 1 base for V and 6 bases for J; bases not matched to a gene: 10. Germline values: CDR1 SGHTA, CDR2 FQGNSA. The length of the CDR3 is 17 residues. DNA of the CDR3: TGTGCCAGCAGCTTAGAGGGCCTCGGACTAGCCGCCGGGGAGCTGTTTTTT. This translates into CASSLEGLGLAAGELFF.